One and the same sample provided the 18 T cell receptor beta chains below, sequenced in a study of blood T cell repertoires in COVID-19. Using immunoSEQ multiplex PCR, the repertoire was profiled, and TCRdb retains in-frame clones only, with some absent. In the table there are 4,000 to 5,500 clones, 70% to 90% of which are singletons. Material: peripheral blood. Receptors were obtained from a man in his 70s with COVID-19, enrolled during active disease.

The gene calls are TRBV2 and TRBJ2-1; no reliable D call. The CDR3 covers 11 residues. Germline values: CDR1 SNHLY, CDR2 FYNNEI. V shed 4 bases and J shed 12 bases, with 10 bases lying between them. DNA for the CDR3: TGTGCCAGCAGTGCTACCAACCGGCAGTTCTTC. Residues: CASSATNRQFF.

CDR3: CASSQERGGFYGYTF. For the CDR3, the DNA is TGTGCCAGCAGCCAAGAGAGGGGGGGGTTCTATGGCTACACCTTC. The chain couples TRBV4-2 to TRBJ1-2, with D perhaps TRBD1 (6 bases). The length of the CDR3 is 15 residues. The V end lost 0 bases, the J end lost 4 bases, and 12 bases lay between the germline ends. CDR1 is LGHNA, CDR2 YNFKEQ, per germline.

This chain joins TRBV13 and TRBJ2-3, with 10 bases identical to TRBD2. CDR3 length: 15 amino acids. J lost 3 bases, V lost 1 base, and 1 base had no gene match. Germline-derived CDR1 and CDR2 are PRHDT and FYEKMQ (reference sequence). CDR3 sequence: CASSLVAGGTDTQYF. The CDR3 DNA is TGTGCCAGCAGCTTAGTAGCGGGAGGAACAGATACGCAGTATTTT. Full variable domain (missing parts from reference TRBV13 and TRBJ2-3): AAGVIQSPRHLIKEKRETATLKCYPIPRHDTVYWYQQGPGQDPQFLISFYEKMQSDKGSIPDRFSAQQFSDYHSELNMSSLELGDSALYFCASSLVAGGTDTQYFGPGTRLTVL.

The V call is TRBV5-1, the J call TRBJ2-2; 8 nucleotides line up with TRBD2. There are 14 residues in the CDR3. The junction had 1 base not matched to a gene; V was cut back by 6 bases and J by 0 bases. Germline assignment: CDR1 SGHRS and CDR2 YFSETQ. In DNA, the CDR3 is TGCGCCAGCAAGCGGGAGACGAACACCGGGGAGCTGTTTTTT. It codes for CASKRETNTGELFF.

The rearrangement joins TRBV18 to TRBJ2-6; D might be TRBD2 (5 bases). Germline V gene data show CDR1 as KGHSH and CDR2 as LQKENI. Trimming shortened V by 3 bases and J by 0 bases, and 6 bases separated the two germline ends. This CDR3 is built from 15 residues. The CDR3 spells CASSPAGSGANVLTF. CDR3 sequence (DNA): TGTGCCAGCTCACCCGCGGGCTCTGGGGCCAACGTCCTGACTTTC.

Here the CDR3 reads CSARVGEQFF. As DNA, the CDR3 is TGCAGTGCTCGGGTGGGTGAGCAGTTCTTC. The chain combines TRBV20-1 with TRBJ2-1; D call uncertain. CDR3 length: 10 amino acids. Trimming removed 5 bases at V and 9 bases at J, with 8 bases between. In germline, CDR1 is DFQATT, CDR2 SNEGSKA (reference sequence).

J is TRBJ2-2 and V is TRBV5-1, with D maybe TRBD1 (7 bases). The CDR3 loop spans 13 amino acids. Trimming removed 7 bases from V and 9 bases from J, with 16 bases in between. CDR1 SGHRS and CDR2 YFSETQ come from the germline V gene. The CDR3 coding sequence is TGCGCCAGCTCCCAGGGGGGAATGTGGGAGCTGTTTTTT. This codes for CASSQGGMWELFF.

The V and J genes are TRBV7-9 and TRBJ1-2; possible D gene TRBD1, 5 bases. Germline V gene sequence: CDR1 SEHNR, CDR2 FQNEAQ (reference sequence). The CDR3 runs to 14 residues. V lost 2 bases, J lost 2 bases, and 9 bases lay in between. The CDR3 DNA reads TGTGCCAGCAGCTTAAAGGGGCAGAACTATGGCTACACCTTC. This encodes CASSLKGQNYGYTF.

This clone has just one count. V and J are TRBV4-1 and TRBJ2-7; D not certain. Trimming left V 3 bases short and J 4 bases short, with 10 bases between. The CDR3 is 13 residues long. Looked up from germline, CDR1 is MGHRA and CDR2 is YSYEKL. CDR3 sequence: CASSHEESYEQYF. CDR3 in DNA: TGCGCCAGCAGCCATGAGGAGTCGTACGAGCAGTACTTC.

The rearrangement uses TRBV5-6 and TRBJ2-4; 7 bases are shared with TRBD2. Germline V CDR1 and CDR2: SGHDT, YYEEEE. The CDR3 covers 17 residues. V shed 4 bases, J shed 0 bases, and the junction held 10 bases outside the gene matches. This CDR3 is CASSPRWGLLAKNIQYF. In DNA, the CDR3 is TGTGCCAGCAGCCCGAGATGGGGACTACTAGCCAAAAACATTCAGTACTTC.

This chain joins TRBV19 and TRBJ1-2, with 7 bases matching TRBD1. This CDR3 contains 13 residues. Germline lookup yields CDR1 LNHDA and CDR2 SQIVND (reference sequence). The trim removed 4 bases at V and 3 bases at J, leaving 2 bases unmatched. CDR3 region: CASSRDRDYGYTF. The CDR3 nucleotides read TGTGCCAGTAGTAGGGACAGAGACTATGGCTACACCTTC.

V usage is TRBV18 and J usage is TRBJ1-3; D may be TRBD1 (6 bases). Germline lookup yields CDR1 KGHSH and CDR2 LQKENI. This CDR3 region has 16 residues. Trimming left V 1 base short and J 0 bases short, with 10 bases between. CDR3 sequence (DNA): TGTGCCAGCTCACCACAGGGGGTTGTCTCTGGAAACACCATATATTTT. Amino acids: CASSPQGVVSGNTIYF.

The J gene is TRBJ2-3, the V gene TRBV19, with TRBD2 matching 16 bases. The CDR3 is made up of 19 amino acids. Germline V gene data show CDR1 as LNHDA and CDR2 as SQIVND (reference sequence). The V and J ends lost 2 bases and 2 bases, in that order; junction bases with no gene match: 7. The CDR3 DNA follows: TGTGCCAGTAGTATAAGGGGGACTAGCGGGGGGGCCCCCACAGATACGCAGTATTTT. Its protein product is CASSIRGTSGGAPTDTQYF.

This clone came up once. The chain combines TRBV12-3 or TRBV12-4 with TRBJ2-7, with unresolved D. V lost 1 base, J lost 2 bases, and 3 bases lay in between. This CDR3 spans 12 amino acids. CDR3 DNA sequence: TGTGCCAGCAGTTTAGGCGCCTACGAGCAGTACTTC. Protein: CASSLGAYEQYF.

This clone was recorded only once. CDR3: CASSFQGVNEQFF. The DNA for the CDR3 is TGCGCCAGCAGCTTTCAGGGGGTCAATGAGCAGTTCTTC. The chain joins TRBV5-1 to TRBJ2-1; 7 positions agree with TRBD1. Germline assignment: CDR1 SGHRS and CDR2 YFSETQ. The CDR3 is 13 amino acids. V lost 2 bases to trimming and J lost 6 bases; unmatched junction nucleotides: 2. Looking up the rest from reference TRBV5-1 and TRBJ2-1 gives the full variable domain: KAGVTQTPRYLIKTRGQQVTLSCSPISGHRSVSWYQQTPGQGLQFLFEYFSETQRNKGNFPGRFSGRQFSNSRSEMNVSTLELGDSALYLCASSFQGVNEQFFGPGTRLTVL.

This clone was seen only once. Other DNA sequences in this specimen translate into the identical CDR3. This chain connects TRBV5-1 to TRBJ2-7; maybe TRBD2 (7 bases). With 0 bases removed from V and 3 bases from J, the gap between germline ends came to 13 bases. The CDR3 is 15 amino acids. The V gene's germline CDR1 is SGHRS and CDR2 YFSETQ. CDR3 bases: TGCGCCAGCAGCTTGGTGGGAGGGGGTGGCTACGAGCAGTACTTC. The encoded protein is CASSLVGGGGYEQYF. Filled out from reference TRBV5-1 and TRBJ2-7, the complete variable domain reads KAGVTQTPRYLIKTRGQQVTLSCSPISGHRSVSWYQQTPGQGLQFLFEYFSETQRNKGNFPGRFSGRQFSNSRSEMNVSTLELGDSALYLCASSLVGGGGYEQYFGPGTRLTVT.

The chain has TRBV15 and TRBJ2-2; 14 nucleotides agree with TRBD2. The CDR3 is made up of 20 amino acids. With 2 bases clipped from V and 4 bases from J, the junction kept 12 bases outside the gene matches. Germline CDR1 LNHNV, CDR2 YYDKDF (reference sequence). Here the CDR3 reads CATSRPPKGLAGAITGELFF. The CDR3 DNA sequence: TGTGCCACCAGCAGACCACCCAAGGGACTAGCGGGGGCCATCACCGGGGAGCTGTTTTTT.

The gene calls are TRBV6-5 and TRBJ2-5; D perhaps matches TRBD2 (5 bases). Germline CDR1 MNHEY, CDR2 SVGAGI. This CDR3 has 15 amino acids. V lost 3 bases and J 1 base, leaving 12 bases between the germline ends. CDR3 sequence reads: CASSYLRTLQETQYF. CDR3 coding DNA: TGTGCCAGCAGTTATTTACGGACTCTCCAAGAGACCCAGTACTTC.